These 31 T cell receptor beta chains share one sample of origin, sequenced in a study of monozygotic twins with cystic fibrosis. This table comes from immunoSEQ multiplex PCR, and its TCRdb copy is limited to in-frame clones, with some not included. The sample consists of around 15,000 clones, roughly nine tenths of them appearing once. The sequencing sample was made of blood. The source of these receptors is a boy under 18 with cystic fibrosis.

This sequence joins TRBV7-8 and TRBJ2-1, with 14 positions matching TRBD2. The CDR3 covers 18 residues. Germline V gene data show CDR1 as SGHVS and CDR2 as FQNEAQ. The J segment lost 7 bases and the V segment lost 5 bases, leaving 13 bases of the junction unmatched. This chain's CDR3 is CASSPKTSGGAEGNEQFF. DNA for the CDR3: TGTGCCAGCAGCCCAAAGACTAGCGGGGGGGCCGAAGGGAATGAGCAGTTCTTC. The full variable domain, with the rest looked up from reference TRBV7-8 and TRBJ2-1, is GAGVSQSPRYKVAKRGQDVALRCDPISGHVSLFWYQQALGQGPEFLTYFQNEAQLDKSGLPSDRFFAERPEGSVSTLKIQRTQQEDSAVYLCASSPKTSGGAEGNEQFFGPGTRLTVL.

This clone has just a few counts. This chain connects TRBV4-1 to TRBJ1-2; a weak D match, TRBD1 (6 bases). The V and J ends lost 4 bases and 7 bases respectively, with 13 bases between them. The germline V gene has CDR1 MGHRA and CDR2 YSYEKL. The CDR3 covers 13 residues. The CDR3 region has the DNA TGCGCCAGCAGCCCCAACGGGGGGCTTGGCTACACCTTC. Protein sequence: CASSPNGGLGYTF.

The chain combines TRBV10-3 with TRBJ2-2; weak D call: TRBD2 (5 bases). The V end lost 5 bases, the J end lost 5 bases, and 18 bases lay between the germline ends. This CDR3 contains 16 residues. Per the germline V gene, CDR1 is ENHRY and CDR2 is SYGVKD. The CDR3 sequence: CAISPASGKETGELFF. In DNA, the CDR3 is TGTGCCATCAGTCCCGCGTCGGGGAAGGAAACCGGGGAGCTGTTTTTT.

The chain employs TRBV6-5 and TRBJ2-3; no definite D call. The V and J ends lost 7 bases and 1 base respectively, with 3 bases between them. CDR1 and CDR2 from the germline V gene are MNHEY and SVGAGI. The CDR3 contains 11 residues. The CDR3 spells CASTGTDTQYF. CDR3 nucleotides: TGTGCCAGCACTGGCACAGATACGCAGTATTTT.

The chain joins TRBV7-6 to TRBJ2-5; 9 positions match TRBD1. The CDR3 covers 16 residues. Trimming at V came to 5 bases and at J to 5 bases, leaving 12 bases not matched to a gene. The germline V gene has CDR1 SGHVS and CDR2 FNYEAQ. As DNA, the CDR3 is TGTGCCAGCAGCGCCTTTCACAGGGGGCGCGGGGAGACCCAGTACTTC. As protein: CASSAFHRGRGETQYF.

The chain carries TRBV18 and TRBJ1-1, with TRBD1 identical over 9 bases. The germline CDR1 and CDR2 sequences are KGHSH and LQKENI. The J segment lost 2 bases and the V segment lost 2 bases, leaving 9 bases of the junction unmatched. The CDR3 contains 17 residues. CDR3 protein: CASSPTRRDRVNTEAFF. CDR3 nucleotides: TGTGCCAGCTCACCAACACGCCGGGACAGGGTCAACACTGAAGCTTTCTTT. The whole variable domain, remainder taken from reference TRBV18 and TRBJ1-1, is NAGVMQNPRHLVRRRGQEARLRCSPMKGHSHVYWYRQLPEEGLKFMVYLQKENIIDESGMPKERFSAEFPKEGPSILRIQQVVRGDSAAYFCASSPTRRDRVNTEAFFGQGTRLTVV.

The chain has TRBV6-1 and TRBJ1-1, with D possibly TRBD1 on 5 matching bases. The CDR3 has 13 amino acids. The V and J ends lost 4 bases and 8 bases respectively, with 14 bases between them. Germline V gene data show CDR1 as MNHNS and CDR2 as SASEGT. The CDR3 loop reads CASSVRDATEAFF. CDR3 in DNA: TGTGCCAGCAGTGTCCGGGACGCAACAGAAGCTTTCTTT.

The chain carries TRBV28 and TRBJ2-1; 7 nucleotides agree with TRBD2. CDR1 and CDR2 from the germline V gene are MDHEN and SYDVKM. Trimming took 6 bases from V and 1 from J; bases not matched to a gene: 0. The CDR3 consists of 13 residues. The CDR3 sequence is CASRRESYNEQFF. The DNA for the CDR3 is TGTGCCAGCAGGCGGGAGTCCTACAATGAGCAGTTCTTC.

The table lists this clone with a few counts. This chain uses TRBV2 with TRBJ2-7; 14 bases are a match to TRBD2. The V and J ends lost 8 bases and 5 bases, in that order; junction bases with no gene match: 5. The CDR3 contains 14 residues. Germline lookup yields CDR1 SNHLY and CDR2 FYNNEI. The CDR3 spells CASWGLAGVDEQYF. The CDR3 nucleotides read TGTGCCAGCTGGGGACTAGCGGGAGTCGACGAGCAGTACTTC.

The genes are TRBV7-6 and TRBJ2-7; 10 bases agree with TRBD1. Unmatched junction bases numbered 5, after V lost 4 bases and J lost 2 bases. This CDR3 has 15 amino acids. In germline, CDR1 is SGHVS, CDR2 FNYEAQ. The DNA for the CDR3 is TGTGCCAGCAGCTCTACGGGGACAGGGGCCTACGAGCAGTACTTC. This codes for CASSSTGTGAYEQYF.

This clone was found once. The chain couples TRBV5-4 to TRBJ1-2; TRBD1 matches at 7 bases. The CDR3 spans 15 residues. CDR1 and CDR2 from the germline V gene are SGHNT and YYREEE (reference sequence). V lost 2 bases and J lost 0; bases outside the gene matches: 4. The CDR3 region is CASSFDRAANYGYTF. CDR3 coding DNA: TGTGCCAGCAGCTTTGACAGGGCGGCTAACTATGGCTACACCTTC.

The rearrangement uses TRBV28 and TRBJ2-1, with 10 bases matching TRBD2. The CDR3 totals 17 residues. The V and J ends lost 2 bases and 8 bases, in that order; junction bases with no gene match: 12. CDR1 MDHEN and CDR2 SYDVKM come from the germline V gene. The CDR3 region has the DNA TGTGCCAGCAGTTTAGAAGGTAGCGGGGGGTTTTGGTATGAGCAGTTCTTC. This sequence encodes CASSLEGSGGFWYEQFF.

V usage is TRBV28 and J usage is TRBJ1-2; 10 bases map to TRBD1. The CDR3 extends over 16 amino acids. CDR1 and CDR2 (germline): MDHEN, SYDVKM. After removal of 4 bases from V and 2 bases from J, the junction contained 7 bases not matched to a gene. In DNA form, the CDR3 reads TGTGCCAGCAGTTCCCTACGACAGGGGGCCAACTATGGCTACACCTTC. This encodes CASSSLRQGANYGYTF.

The CDR3: CASSEGTGKLFF. In nucleotides, the CDR3 is TGTGCCAGCAGCGAGGGGACAGGTAAACTGTTTTTT. V usage is TRBV6-6 and J usage is TRBJ1-4, with 8 bases that match TRBD1. J gave up 11 bases and V 6 bases, and 5 bases lay outside the gene matches. Germline V gene data show CDR1 as MNHNY and CDR2 as SVGAGI (reference sequence). The CDR3 spans 12 residues.

This sequence joins TRBV5-6 and TRBJ1-1; D is perhaps TRBD1 (5 bases). The CDR3 loop spans 15 amino acids. V shed 3 bases and J shed 5 bases, with 17 bases lying between them. Looked up from germline, CDR1 is SGHDT and CDR2 is YYEEEE. The CDR3 loop is CASSWPGQGGTEAFF. DNA of the CDR3: TGTGCCAGCAGCTGGCCGGGGCAGGGAGGGACTGAAGCTTTCTTT.

This chain links TRBV30 with TRBJ2-7; D may correspond to TRBD1 or TRBD2 (5 bases each). This CDR3 has 13 amino acids. Between the trimmed V and J ends, which lost 0 bases and 6 bases, there was a span of 12 bases. Looked up from germline, CDR1 is GTSNPN and CDR2 is SVGIG (reference sequence). CDR3 bases: TGTGCCTGGAGTGTCTGGGCAGGGACCGAGCAGTACTTC. As protein: CAWSVWAGTEQYF.

This chain uses TRBV28 with TRBJ1-2, with a weak D call TRBD1 (5 bases). The germline CDR1 and CDR2 sequences are MDHEN and SYDVKM. The CDR3 runs 15 residues. V lost 8 bases, J lost 4 bases, and 20 bases lay in between. The CDR3 spells CASYEMKGDFYGYTF. The CDR3 bases are TGTGCCAGCTACGAGATGAAAGGGGATTTCTATGGCTACACCTTC.

V gene TRBV6-1 combines with J gene TRBJ2-7; D is uncertain. This CDR3 is built from 14 residues. V was cut by 4 bases and J by 2 bases, with 12 bases left in between. Germline V gene lookup returns CDR1 MNHNS and CDR2 SASEGT. CDR3 in DNA: TGTGCCAGCAGTGCTAGAACGAACCCCTACGAGCAGTACTTC. This translates into CASSARTNPYEQYF.

The chain joins TRBV28 to TRBJ2-7; TRBD2 agrees at 8 bases. The germline V gene has CDR1 MDHEN and CDR2 SYDVKM. The CDR3 loop spans 17 amino acids. V shed 7 bases and J 1 base; nucleotides not matched to a gene: 15. The CDR3 DNA reads TGTGCCAGCACCTCCCTCGTCGGGGGGGGGCCGTCCTACGAGCAGTACTTC. As protein: CASTSLVGGGPSYEQYF.

The V and J genes are TRBV28 and TRBJ1-5; tentatively, D is TRBD1 (6 bases). V lost 5 bases, J lost 6 bases, and 14 bases lay in between. Germline V lookup: CDR1 MDHEN, CDR2 SYDVKM. The CDR3 totals 14 residues. The CDR3 DNA is TGTGCCAGCAGTGGACAGCCTGTGCGTCAGCCCCAGCATTTT. Its translation is CASSGQPVRQPQHF.

This clone came up once. The rearrangement uses TRBV28 and TRBJ2-1; a possible D gene is TRBD2 (5 bases). Trimming left V 5 bases short and J 9 bases short, with 14 bases between. The CDR3 extends over 13 amino acids. Germline loops: CDR1 MDHEN, CDR2 SYDVKM. In DNA form, the CDR3 reads TGTGCCAGCAGTCTGAGGGATTTGGGTGAGCAGTTCTTC. Translation: CASSLRDLGEQFF.

This chain links TRBV29-1 with TRBJ1-1; D is uncertain. The V end lost 7 bases, the J end lost 1 base, and 13 bases lay between the germline ends. Germline V gene sequence: CDR1 SQVTM, CDR2 ANQGSEA. The CDR3 totals 13 residues. The CDR3 spells CSATRTENTEAFF. As DNA, the CDR3 is TGCAGCGCTACCCGGACGGAGAACACTGAAGCTTTCTTT.

The rearrangement uses TRBV30 and TRBJ1-4; D remains ambiguous. In germline, CDR1 is GTSNPN, CDR2 SVGIG (reference sequence). Trimming pared 3 bases from V and 5 bases from J, leaving 13 bases between. The CDR3 length is 14 residues. The CDR3 DNA follows: TGTGCCTGGAGCGCGAGGGAATCCAATGAAAAACTGTTTTTT. Translating gives CAWSARESNEKLFF. Using reference TRBV30 and TRBJ1-4 for the parts outside the CDR3, the full variable domain is SQTIHQWPATLVQPVGSPLSLECTVEGTSNPNLYWYRQAAGRGLQLLFYSVGIGQISSEVPQNLSASRPQDRQFILSSKKLLLSDSGFYLCAWSARESNEKLFFGSGTQLSVL.

The chain recombines TRBV19 with TRBJ1-5; 7 nucleotides match TRBD1. Germline V CDR1 and CDR2: LNHDA, SQIVND (reference sequence). The CDR3 has 13 amino acids. Trimming took 8 bases from V and 2 from J; bases not matched to a gene: 3. The CDR3: CASSGTGNQPQHF. For the CDR3, the DNA is TGTGCCAGTTCCGGGACAGGCAATCAGCCCCAGCATTTT.

The chain carries TRBV30 and TRBJ1-5; D might be TRBD1 (5 bases). The germline CDR1 and CDR2 sequences are GTSNPN and SVGIG (reference sequence). The CDR3 is made up of 15 amino acids. Trimming took 0 bases from V and 2 from J, leaving 11 bases between them. The chain's CDR3 is CAWSVPPQGNQPQHF. In DNA form, the CDR3 reads TGTGCCTGGAGTGTACCTCCACAGGGCAATCAGCCCCAGCATTTT.

V is TRBV5-6 and J is TRBJ2-5; no clear D. With the DNA end fitting TRBJ2-7 better, the J assignment may be wrong. This CDR3 comprises 13 residues. Germline V CDR1 and CDR2: SGHDT, YYEEEE. The CDR3 here is CASSLVLNYEQYF. In nucleotides, the CDR3 is TGTGCCAGCAGCTTGGTACTGAACTACGAGCAGTACTTC.

The V gene is TRBV10-2, the J gene TRBJ2-7; 8 nucleotides line up with TRBD2. Unmatched junction bases numbered 16, after V lost 3 bases and J lost 3 bases. The CDR3 length is 18 residues. Germline assignment: CDR1 WSHSY and CDR2 SAAADI. The chain's CDR3 is CASSEQPRAGGDHYEQYF. The CDR3 nucleotides are TGCGCCAGCAGTGAACAACCGAGGGCGGGGGGCGATCACTACGAGCAGTACTTC.

The chain carries TRBV5-1 and TRBJ1-3, with a possible D match to TRBD1 (5 bases). This CDR3 region has 16 residues. The V gene lost 3 bases and the J gene lost 1 base, with 14 bases spanning the gap. Per the germline V gene, CDR1 is SGHRS and CDR2 is YFSETQ. The CDR3 DNA follows: TGCGCCAGCAGCTCCGACCCGGGACCGTCTGGAAACACCATATATTTT. It codes for CASSSDPGPSGNTIYF. The variable domain in full, completed from reference TRBV5-1 and TRBJ1-3, reads KAGVTQTPRYLIKTRGQQVTLSCSPISGHRSVSWYQQTPGQGLQFLFEYFSETQRNKGNFPGRFSGRQFSNSRSEMNVSTLELGDSALYLCASSSDPGPSGNTIYFGEGSWLTVV.

V gene TRBV5-1 combines with J gene TRBJ1-2; weak D call: TRBD1 (5 bases). V shed 1 base and J shed 5 bases, with 18 bases lying between them. CDR1 is SGHRS, CDR2 YFSETQ, per germline. The CDR3 is made up of 16 amino acids. The chain's CDR3 is CASSLSGAGKMYGYTF. The CDR3, as DNA: TGCGCCAGCAGCTTGTCGGGTGCAGGGAAAATGTATGGCTACACCTTC. Combining the CDR3 with reference TRBV5-1 and TRBJ1-2 gives the whole variable domain KAGVTQTPRYLIKTRGQQVTLSCSPISGHRSVSWYQQTPGQGLQFLFEYFSETQRNKGNFPGRFSGRQFSNSRSEMNVSTLELGDSALYLCASSLSGAGKMYGYTFGSGTRLTVV.

V usage is TRBV19 and J usage is TRBJ2-3, with 9 bases identical to TRBD1. The V gene end was trimmed by 7 bases and the J gene end by 2 bases; junction bases not matched to a gene: 13. Germline-derived CDR1 and CDR2 are LNHDA and SQIVND (reference sequence). This CDR3 is built from 17 residues. CDR3 protein: CASTPDRGPLLTDTQYF. The CDR3 DNA follows: TGTGCCAGTACTCCGGACAGGGGCCCTCTCCTCACAGATACGCAGTATTTT.

The rearrangement joins TRBV5-1 to TRBJ2-7, with D tentatively TRBD2 (6 bases). There are 13 residues in the CDR3. Germline V lookup: CDR1 SGHRS, CDR2 YFSETQ. Between the trimmed V and J ends, which lost 1 base and 6 bases, there was a span of 11 bases. CDR3 loop: CASSLTGVPEQYF. The CDR3 DNA sequence: TGCGCCAGCAGCTTGACGGGAGTCCCCGAGCAGTACTTC.